A single sample is the source of the 29 T cell receptor beta chains below, sequenced in a study of cytomegalovirus exposure and HLA in healthy donors. PCR amplification relied on 60 Vbeta primers (plus 13 Jbeta primers). This table comes from immunoSEQ multiplex PCR, and its TCRdb copy is limited to in-frame clones, with some not included. The sample has about 150,000 clones, roughly 79% seen once. Specimen: PBMCs. Receptor source: a woman aged 50 to 60 in good health and CMV-seropositive.

This sequence joins TRBV7-8 and TRBJ2-7; 8 bases map to TRBD1. Trimming took 4 bases from V and 5 from J; bases not matched to a gene: 7. The CDR3 length is 14 residues. Germline CDR1 and CDR2: SGHVS and FQNEAQ. CDR3 protein: CASSSRQGNNEQYF. In DNA, the CDR3 is TGTGCCAGCAGCTCCCGACAGGGGAACAACGAGCAGTACTTC.

The count of this clone is one. The gene calls are TRBV4-3 and TRBJ2-2; D is possibly TRBD1 (5 bases). The CDR3 is 17 residues long. V lost 6 bases, J lost 4 bases, and 21 bases lay in between. Germline values: CDR1 LGHNA, CDR2 YSLEER. CDR3 in DNA: TGCGCCAGCAGAACTCGACAGATTTCTATGGGCACCGGGGAGCTGTTTTTT. Translating it yields CASRTRQISMGTGELFF.

The chain joins TRBV11-1 to TRBJ2-3; TRBD1 agrees at 9 bases. CDR3 length: 16 residues. Germline lookup yields CDR1 SGHAT and CDR2 FQDESV (reference sequence). Losses at the gene ends were 5 bases for V and 6 bases for J; bases not matched to a gene: 12. The CDR3 coding sequence is TGTGCCAGCAGCACACCAGGGACAGGGTTCGGGGATACGCAGTATTTT. This sequence encodes CASSTPGTGFGDTQYF.

J is TRBJ1-1 and V is TRBV18, with D unresolved. Germline V gene data show CDR1 as KGHSH and CDR2 as LQKENI. V was trimmed by 3 bases and J by 5 bases, leaving 13 bases between them. The CDR3 runs 14 residues. CDR3 sequence (DNA): TGTGCCAGCTCACCGGAGCGTGGGAGAACTGAAGCTTTCTTT. This sequence encodes CASSPERGRTEAFF.

Concerning this clone itself: The junction departs from the called germline gene at one end, perhaps through a read error. This sequence joins TRBV10-3 and TRBJ2-6; 9 bases line up with TRBD1. The V gene's germline CDR1 is ENHRY and CDR2 SYGVKD. CDR3 size: 17 residues. The CDR3 spells CAISQPGQGSGANGLTF. Written as DNA, the CDR3 is TGTGCCATCAGTCAGCCGGGACAGGGCTCTGGGGCCAACGGCCTGACTTTC.

The chain joins TRBV5-6 to TRBJ1-4, with D perhaps matching TRBD1 (5 bases). This CDR3 is 15 amino acids long. Germline V gene data show CDR1 as SGHDT and CDR2 as YYEEEE. V dropped 3 bases and J dropped 5 bases, with 14 bases sitting between them. CDR3 bases: TGTGCCAGCAGCTCCGTAATCGGGGGGAATGAAAAACTGTTTTTT. It codes for CASSSVIGGNEKLFF.

Comments on this clone: Its ends do not fully match the called genes, so a read error is possible. The gene calls are TRBV5-1 and TRBJ2-4; tentatively, D is TRBD2 (6 bases). Germline V CDR1 and CDR2: SGHRS, YFSETQ. The CDR3 sequence is 16 residues long. The CDR3 coding sequence is TGCGCCAGCAGCTTGGTCGCGGGGCCAGCCAAAAACAGTCAGTACTTC. Translated, it gives CASSLVAGPAKNSQYF.

The rearrangement uses TRBV18 and TRBJ1-6; the D gene is possibly TRBD1 (5 bases). Germline-derived CDR1 and CDR2 are KGHSH and LQKENI. This CDR3 contains 18 residues. The V end lost 0 bases, the J end lost 9 bases, and 21 bases lay between the germline ends. For the CDR3, the DNA is TGTGCCAGCTCACCACCGGCGGGAGTGGGGGGATGGGGTTCACCCCTCCACTTT. This encodes CASSPPAGVGGWGSPLHF.

The rearrangement uses TRBV7-2 and TRBJ1-2, with 8 positions matching TRBD1. Germline-derived CDR1 and CDR2 are SGHTA and FQGNSA. With V trimmed by 3 bases and J by 8 bases, 5 bases remained unmatched. The CDR3 consists of 13 residues. The CDR3 region has the DNA TGTGCCAGCAGCTTGGACAGGGATGGCGGCTACACCTTC. Protein: CASSLDRDGGYTF.

J is TRBJ1-4 and V is TRBV9, with TRBD1 matching over 7 bases. After removal of 3 bases from V and 0 bases from J, the junction contained 2 bases not matched to a gene. Per germline, CDR1 SGDLS and CDR2 YYNGEE. This CDR3 spans 15 amino acids. The CDR3 sequence is CASSGGQTTNEKLFF. The CDR3 DNA reads TGTGCCAGCAGCGGGGGACAGACAACTAATGAAAAACTGTTTTTT.

The rearrangement uses TRBV19 and TRBJ2-6; D possibly corresponds to TRBD2 (5 bases). V was trimmed by 10 bases and J by 0 bases, leaving 13 bases between them. Per the germline V gene, CDR1 is LNHDA and CDR2 is SQIVND (reference sequence). CDR3 length equals 15 residues. The CDR3, as DNA: TGTGCCACAGGTAGGGAGTACTCTGGGGCCAACGTCCTGACTTTC. The encoded protein is CATGREYSGANVLTF.

In regard to this clone: The identical CDR3 is also encoded by other nucleotide sequences in the sample. This chain connects TRBV11-2 to TRBJ1-1; TRBD1 aligns across 9 bases. J lost 4 bases, V lost 5 bases, and 5 bases had no gene match. There are 14 residues in the CDR3. CDR1 is SGHAT and CDR2 is FQNNGV in the germline V gene. Written as DNA, the CDR3 is TGTGCCAGCAGCCTCGGGACAGGGAGCACTGAAGCTTTCTTT. Amino acids: CASSLGTGSTEAFF.

The rearrangement links TRBV13 to TRBJ2-7; D unresolved. V was shortened by 5 bases and J by 7 bases, with 15 bases between the two germline ends. This CDR3 spans 13 amino acids. CDR1 and CDR2 (germline): PRHDT, FYEKMQ (reference sequence). Here the CDR3 reads CASSPIGGWEQYF. As DNA, the CDR3 is TGTGCCAGCAGCCCTATCGGCGGATGGGAGCAGTACTTC. The full variable domain, in which reference TRBV13 and TRBJ2-7 provide the parts outside the CDR3, is AAGVIQSPRHLIKEKRETATLKCYPIPRHDTVYWYQQGPGQDPQFLISFYEKMQSDKGSIPDRFSAQQFSDYHSELNMSSLELGDSALYFCASSPIGGWEQYFGPGTRLTVT.

This clone was counted between two and nine times. This chain joins TRBV25-1 and TRBJ1-1; tentatively, D is TRBD1 (6 bases). The CDR3 has 14 amino acids. Per the germline V gene, CDR1 is MGHDK and CDR2 is SYGVNS. Trimming shortened V by 6 bases and J by 0 bases, and 11 bases separated the two germline ends. The CDR3 DNA follows: TGTGCCAGCAGACAGACAGGATTGAACACTGAAGCTTTCTTT. It codes for CASRQTGLNTEAFF.

This clone occurred a few times. This chain joins TRBV28 and TRBJ1-1; D is uncertain. Looked up from germline, CDR1 is MDHEN and CDR2 is SYDVKM. The CDR3 has 12 residues. V was trimmed by 3 bases and J by 6 bases, leaving 8 bases between them. The chain's CDR3 is CASSFDRAEAFF. The CDR3 bases are TGTGCCAGCAGTTTTGACCGGGCTGAAGCTTTCTTT.

The rearrangement uses TRBV18 and TRBJ1-5; TRBD1 might be the D (5 bases). The CDR3 runs to 13 residues. CDR1 and CDR2 (germline): KGHSH, LQKENI. V lost 5 bases, J lost 9 bases, and 14 bases lay in between. The CDR3 DNA sequence: TGTGCCAGCTCAGGGCGAGGGGAGGGGCCCCAGCATTTT. It yields the protein CASSGRGEGPQHF.

The rearrangement uses TRBV2 and TRBJ2-7; possible D gene TRBD1, 5 bases. With 6 bases removed from V and 1 base from J, the gap between germline ends came to 13 bases. Germline CDR1 and CDR2: SNHLY and FYNNEI. The CDR3 has 14 amino acids. The chain's CDR3 is CASRVFQGSYEQYF. CDR3 DNA sequence: TGTGCCAGCAGAGTGTTTCAGGGTTCCTACGAGCAGTACTTC.

This clone was counted once. This chain uses TRBV29-1 with TRBJ2-3; TRBD2 is a possible D gene (6 bases). Trimming pared 3 bases from V and 2 bases from J, leaving 9 bases between. The CDR3 has 13 residues. CDR1 is SQVTM and CDR2 is ANQGSEA in the germline V gene. The CDR3 DNA follows: TGCAGCGTTGAGGGGGAGGCCACAGATACGCAGTATTTT. It encodes CSVEGEATDTQYF.

The rearrangement uses TRBV5-4 and TRBJ1-1; D perhaps matches TRBD1 (5 bases). Germline lookup yields CDR1 SGHNT and CDR2 YYREEE (reference sequence). The germline V and J ends were trimmed by 4 bases and 1 base, with 17 bases remaining between them. The CDR3 is made up of 16 amino acids. CDR3 DNA sequence: TGTGCCAGCAGCCGGGGGGGATTTGACAGGAACACTGAAGCTTTCTTT. Translation gives CASSRGGFDRNTEAFF. Supplemented by reference TRBV5-4 and TRBJ1-1, the full variable domain reads ETGVTQSPTHLIKTRGQQVTLRCSSQSGHNTVSWYQQALGQGPQFIFQYYREEENGRGNFPPRFSGLQFPNYSSELNVNALELDDSALYLCASSRGGFDRNTEAFFGQGTRLTVV.

The V and J genes are TRBV18 and TRBJ2-7; the D gene is possibly TRBD2 (6 bases). Trimming pared 0 bases from V and 3 bases from J, leaving 12 bases between. Germline CDR1 reads KGHSH; CDR2 reads LQKENI. The length of the CDR3 is 15 residues. The CDR3 nucleotides read TGTGCCAGCTCACCACCCGGGGGTCTAGTCTACGAGCAGTACTTC. It encodes CASSPPGGLVYEQYF.

This clone was detected only once. V usage is TRBV10-3 and J usage is TRBJ1-1; possibly TRBD1 for D (5 bases). CDR3 length: 15 residues. CDR1 ENHRY and CDR2 SYGVKD come from the germline V gene. V lost 7 bases, J lost 0 bases, and 15 bases lay in between. The CDR3 sequence: CAITPTADMNTEAFF. CDR3 nucleotide sequence: TGTGCCATCACCCCCACCGCGGACATGAACACTGAAGCTTTCTTT.

The J gene is TRBJ2-1, the V gene TRBV9; possible D gene TRBD1, 5 bases. Trimming cost V 3 bases and J 10 bases, with 23 bases left between them. The CDR3 has 16 amino acids. Germline V gene lookup returns CDR1 SGDLS and CDR2 YYNGEE. As DNA, the CDR3 is TGTGCCAGCAGCGCCAGCTACCTCAAAAGGGGCCGGGAGCAGTTCTTC. Translated, it gives CASSASYLKRGREQFF. Using reference TRBV9 and TRBJ2-1 for the parts outside the CDR3, the full variable domain is DSGVTQTPKHLITATGQRVTLRCSPRSGDLSVYWYQQSLDQGLQFLIQYYNGEERAKGNILERFSAQQFPDLHSELNLSSLELGDSALYFCASSASYLKRGREQFFGPGTRLTVL.

The gene calls are TRBV7-3 and TRBJ2-7; 9 positions agree with TRBD1. The CDR3 runs 18 residues. Losses at the gene ends were 5 bases for V and 1 base for J; bases not matched to a gene: 15. CDR1 is SGHTA, CDR2 FQGTGA, per germline. CDR3 protein: CASSPTPGQGASSYEQYF. The CDR3 DNA is TGTGCCAGCAGCCCCACGCCGGGACAGGGAGCGTCGTCCTACGAGCAGTACTTC.

The V call is TRBV27, the J call TRBJ1-1; D not certain. The CDR3 totals 14 residues. The germline V and J ends were trimmed by 3 bases and 0 bases, with 8 bases remaining between them. Germline V gene data show CDR1 as MNHEY and CDR2 as SMNVEV (reference sequence). CDR3: CASSFQAMNTEAFF. Here the CDR3 DNA reads TGTGCCAGCAGTTTTCAGGCCATGAACACTGAAGCTTTCTTT.

The rearrangement joins TRBV5-6 to TRBJ2-1, with D uncertain. This CDR3 is 12 amino acids long. Germline-derived CDR1 and CDR2 are SGHDT and YYEEEE. The V end was cut by 0 bases, the J end by 9 bases, with 7 bases between. The CDR3 DNA sequence: TGTGCCAGCAGCTTGGAAGCAGGTGAGCAGTTCTTC. Its protein product is CASSLEAGEQFF.

This clone has just one count. The V call is TRBV19, the J call TRBJ2-7; weak D call: TRBD2 (6 bases). Trimming shortened V by 0 bases and J by 2 bases, and 11 bases separated the two germline ends. CDR1 is LNHDA and CDR2 is SQIVND in the germline V gene (reference sequence). This CDR3 is built from 15 residues. CDR3 DNA: TGTGCCAGTAGTATAGATCCTGGAGGGGCCTACGAGCAGTACTTC. The encoded protein is CASSIDPGGAYEQYF. Based on the CDR3 plus reference TRBV19 and TRBJ2-7, the full variable domain is DGGITQSPKYLFRKEGQNVTLSCEQNLNHDAMYWYRQDPGQGLRLIYYSQIVNDFQKGDIAEGYSVSREKKESFPLTVTSAQKNPTAFYLCASSIDPGGAYEQYFGPGTRLTVT.

The V and J genes are TRBV7-9 and TRBJ1-1, with TRBD1 matching over 10 bases. This CDR3 has 14 residues. Germline V gene data show CDR1 as SEHNR and CDR2 as FQNEAQ (reference sequence). Trimming took 5 bases from V and 5 from J; bases not matched to a gene: 5. The CDR3 reads CASSIGQGVTEAFF. For the CDR3, the DNA is TGTGCCAGCAGCATCGGACAGGGGGTTACTGAAGCTTTCTTT.

This clone has just one count. The V and J genes are TRBV6-6 and TRBJ2-3, with D tentatively TRBD1 (5 bases). The CDR3 contains 14 residues. Trimming took off 2 bases at V and 6 bases at J, with 12 bases between the two ends. Germline assignment: CDR1 MNHNY and CDR2 SVGAGI (reference sequence). Written as DNA, the CDR3 is TGTGCCAGCAGTTACAACCCTCCAGGGGATACGCAGTATTTT. Protein product: CASSYNPPGDTQYF.

The CDR3, as DNA: TGTGCCAGTAGTATAGCATCCACAGCAACTAATGAAAAACTGTTTTTT. It is translated as CASSIASTATNEKLFF. The V call is TRBV19, the J call TRBJ1-4; the D is unclear. Trimming cost V 1 base and J 0 bases, with 9 bases left between them. The CDR3 sequence is 16 residues long. CDR1 LNHDA and CDR2 SQIVND come from the germline V gene (reference sequence).